A selection of T cell receptor beta chains follows, all from one sample in a study of cytomegalovirus exposure and HLA in healthy donors. Clones were sequenced by immunoSEQ multiplex PCR, and TCRdb holds only the in-frame ones, with some missing. The repertoire holds about 190,000 clones, with roughly three quarters as singletons. The sequenced sample consisted of PBMCs. The receptors were gathered from a woman under 30 in good health and CMV-seronegative. Both conserved end residues are part of each CDR3. D genes are given only for firm matches. The size field is filled for only some rows; it gives once, few, many or a size class.

cdr3_nt: TGTGCCAGCAGCTTCCTCCTGACTAGTAATGAGCAGTTCTTC
cdr3_aa: CASSFLLTSNEQFF
j_call: TRBJ2-1
clone_size: -
d_call: -
v_call: TRBV11-2

cdr3_nt: TGTGCCAGCAGTTTGATTGACTCTAATCAGCCCCAGCATTTT
cdr3_aa: CASSLIDSNQPQHF
j_call: TRBJ1-5
clone_size: few
d_call: -
v_call: TRBV28

cdr3_nt: TGTGCCAGCAGTCCACCGAGGGGAGGTGAAGCTTTCTTT
cdr3_aa: CASSPPRGGEAFF
j_call: TRBJ1-1
clone_size: -
d_call: -
v_call: TRBV28

cdr3_nt: TGTGCCATCAGTCCAGCGAGCTACGAGCAGTACTTC
cdr3_aa: CAISPASYEQYF
j_call: TRBJ2-7
clone_size: few
d_call: -
v_call: TRBV10-3

cdr3_nt: TGTGCCAGCAGTGCAGGGGCGCTGGAAGAGACCCAGTACTTC
cdr3_aa: CASSAGALEETQYF
j_call: TRBJ2-5
clone_size: -
d_call: -
v_call: TRBV6-5

cdr3_nt: TGTGCCAGCTCACCAGTCCAGGGGCTCTCCTACGAGCAGTACTTC
cdr3_aa: CASSPVQGLSYEQYF
j_call: TRBJ2-7
clone_size: -
d_call: -
v_call: TRBV18

cdr3_nt: TGTGCCAGCAGCCAGACACCTTCCGGGGAGCTGTTTTTT
cdr3_aa: CASSQTPSGELFF
j_call: TRBJ2-2
clone_size: -
d_call: -
v_call: TRBV7-3

cdr3_nt: TGTGCCAGTAGTAGAACCGGGACAGGGGGTGGTTACTATGGCTACACCTTT
cdr3_aa: CASSRTGTGGGYYGYTF
j_call: TRBJ1-2
clone_size: -
d_call: TRBD1
v_call: TRBV19

cdr3_nt: TGTGCCAGCAGCCCCGGGATTACCTACGAGCAGTACTTC
cdr3_aa: CASSPGITYEQYF
j_call: TRBJ2-7
clone_size: -
d_call: -
v_call: TRBV9

cdr3_nt: TGTGCCAGCAGTGAAGAAGGGACAGGGAGAAGCAATCAGCCCCAGCATTTT
cdr3_aa: CASSEEGTGRSNQPQHF
j_call: TRBJ1-5
clone_size: -
d_call: TRBD1
v_call: TRBV6-1

cdr3_nt: TGTGCCAGTACCTTCACCCGTGGACAGGGCGCAGGGAGGAGCAATCAGCCCCAGCATTTT
cdr3_aa: CASTFTRGQGAGRSNQPQHF
j_call: TRBJ1-5
clone_size: -
d_call: TRBD1
v_call: TRBV19

cdr3_nt: TGCGCCAGCAGCCTGGCGGCGGGCGGCAATGAGCAGTTCTTC
cdr3_aa: CASSLAAGGNEQFF
j_call: TRBJ2-1
clone_size: -
d_call: -
v_call: TRBV4-1

cdr3_nt: TGTGCCAGCAGTATGGGGGACAGCCGCACAGATACGCAGTATTTT
cdr3_aa: CASSMGDSRTDTQYF
j_call: TRBJ2-3
clone_size: -
d_call: TRBD1
v_call: TRBV28

cdr3_nt: TGCGCCAGCAGCCAAGATGGAGGGCTTAGTGGCTACACCTTC
cdr3_aa: CASSQDGGLSGYTF
j_call: TRBJ1-2
clone_size: few
d_call: -
v_call: TRBV4-1

cdr3_nt: TGTGCCAGCAGTTATGACGGACAGGGGAATGAAAAACTGTTTTTT
cdr3_aa: CASSYDGQGNEKLFF
j_call: TRBJ1-4
clone_size: -
d_call: TRBD1
v_call: TRBV6-5

cdr3_nt: TGCAGTGCTTCCCGTTACAATGAGCAGTTCTTC
cdr3_aa: CSASRYNEQFF
j_call: TRBJ2-1
clone_size: -
d_call: -
v_call: TRBV20-1

cdr3_nt: TGTGCCAGCGGTACCGGGACAGGGGGCAATCAGCCCCAGCATTTT
cdr3_aa: CASGTGTGGNQPQHF
j_call: TRBJ1-5
clone_size: -
d_call: TRBD1
v_call: TRBV2

cdr3_nt: TGCGCCAGCAGCTTGGAAGAGCGGGGGGTGTACGAGCAGTACTTC
cdr3_aa: CASSLEERGVYEQYF
j_call: TRBJ2-7
clone_size: -
d_call: TRBD2
v_call: TRBV5-1

cdr3_nt: TGTGCCAGCAGTCTCCCCGCGGGGACAGGGGGCAATCAGCCCCAGCATTTT
cdr3_aa: CASSLPAGTGGNQPQHF
j_call: TRBJ1-5
clone_size: -
d_call: TRBD1
v_call: TRBV28

cdr3_nt: TGTGCCAGCAGTGGAGGGACTCCCTACAATGAGCAGTTCTTC
cdr3_aa: CASSGGTPYNEQFF
j_call: TRBJ2-1
clone_size: -
d_call: -
v_call: TRBV6-5